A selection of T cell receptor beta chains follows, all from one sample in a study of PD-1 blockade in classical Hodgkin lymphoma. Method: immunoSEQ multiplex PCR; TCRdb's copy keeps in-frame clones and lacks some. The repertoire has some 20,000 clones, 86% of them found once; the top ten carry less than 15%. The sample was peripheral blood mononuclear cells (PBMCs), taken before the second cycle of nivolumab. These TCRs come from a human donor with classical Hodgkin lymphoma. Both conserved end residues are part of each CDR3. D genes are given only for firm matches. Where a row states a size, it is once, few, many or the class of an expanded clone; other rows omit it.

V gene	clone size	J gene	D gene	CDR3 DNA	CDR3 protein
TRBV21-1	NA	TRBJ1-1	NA	TGTGCCAGCATCCTGAGGGGACCCACTGAAGCTTTCTTT	CASILRGPTEAFF
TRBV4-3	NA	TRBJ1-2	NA	TGCGCCAGTAGCCAAGATCTCGGAGGGGGGTCGGACTATGGCTACACCTTC	CASSQDLGGGSDYGYTF
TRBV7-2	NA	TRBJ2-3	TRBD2	TGTGCCAGCAGCCGACTAGCGGGGGTGGATACGCAGTATTTT	CASSRLAGVDTQYF
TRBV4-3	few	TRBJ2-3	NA	TGCGCCAGCAGCCAAGATTATGGCACAGATACGCAGTATTTT	CASSQDYGTDTQYF
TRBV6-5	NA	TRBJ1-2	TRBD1	TGTGCCAGCAGTTACGCAACAGGGGGCGATGGCTACACCTTC	CASSYATGGDGYTF
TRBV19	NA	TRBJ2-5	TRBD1	TGTGCCAGTAGAGGGACAGGGGTTTGGGAGACCCAGTACTTC	CASRGTGVWETQYF
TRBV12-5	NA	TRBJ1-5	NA	TGTGCTAGTGCCCCAAGTGGCGGAAGCAATCAGCCCCAGCATTTT	CASAPSGGSNQPQHF
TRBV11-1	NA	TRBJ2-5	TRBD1	TGTGCCAGCAGCACACGACAGGGAACCGGGTCTGAGACCCAGTACTTC	CASSTRQGTGSETQYF
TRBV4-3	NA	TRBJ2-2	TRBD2	TGCGCCAGCAGCCAACTCTTTAGCGGGGGGGCCACCGGGGAGCTGTTTTTT	CASSQLFSGGATGELFF
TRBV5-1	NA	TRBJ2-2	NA	TGCGCCAGCAGCTTGGACACCGGGGAGCTGTTTTTT	CASSLDTGELFF
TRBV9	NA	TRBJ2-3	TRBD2	TGTGCCAGCAGCATGACTAGCGGGGGGCCCTTAACAGATACGCAGTATTTT	CASSMTSGGPLTDTQYF
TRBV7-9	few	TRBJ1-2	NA	TGTGCCAGCAGCGGGTCGGGGGGCGGCTACACCTTC	CASSGSGGGYTF
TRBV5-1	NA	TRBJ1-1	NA	TGCGCCAGCAGCTTTAGCCTCGGGGTCTCGAACACTGAAGCTTTCTTT	CASSFSLGVSNTEAFF
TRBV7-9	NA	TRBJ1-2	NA	TGTGCCAGCAGTACAGGAGATATTAACTATGGCTACACCTTC	CASSTGDINYGYTF
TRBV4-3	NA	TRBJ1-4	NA	TGCGCCAGCAGCCAAGATCACAGAACTAATGAAAAACTGTTTTTT	CASSQDHRTNEKLFF
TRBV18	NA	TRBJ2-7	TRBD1	TGTGCCAGCTCACCATTGGGACAGGGTTTTAGGGGCTCCTACGAGCAGTACTTC	CASSPLGQGFRGSYEQYF
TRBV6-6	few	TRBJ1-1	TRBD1	TGTGCCAGCAGTTCGGACAGGGCGGCCCCTGAAGCTTTCTTT	CASSSDRAAPEAFF
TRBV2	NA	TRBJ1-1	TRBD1	TGTGCCAGCAGCTACAGGGGGGGCACTGAAGCTTTCTTT	CASSYRGGTEAFF
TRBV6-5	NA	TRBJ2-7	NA	TGTGCCAGCAGTTATCTCGGGACGAGCACCTACGAGCAGTACTTC	CASSYLGTSTYEQYF
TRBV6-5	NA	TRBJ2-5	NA	TGTGCCAGCAGTTACTCGCAGGCTGTGGGGACCCAGTACTTC	CASSYSQAVGTQYF
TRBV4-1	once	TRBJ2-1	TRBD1	TGCGCCAGCAGCCGGATTCCGGGACAGGGGGCCGGCAATGAGCAGTTCTTC	CASSRIPGQGAGNEQFF
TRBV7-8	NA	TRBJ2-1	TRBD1	TGTGCCAGCAGCCATGGACAGGGGACGAATGAGCAGTTCTTC	CASSHGQGTNEQFF
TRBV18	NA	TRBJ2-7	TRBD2	TGTGCCAGCTCACCAGTGACTAGCGGCTACGAGCAGTACTTC	CASSPVTSGYEQYF
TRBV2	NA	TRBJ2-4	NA	TGTGCCAGCACCCGGGAAAGGGCAGCCAAAAACATTCAGTACTTC	CASTRERAAKNIQYF